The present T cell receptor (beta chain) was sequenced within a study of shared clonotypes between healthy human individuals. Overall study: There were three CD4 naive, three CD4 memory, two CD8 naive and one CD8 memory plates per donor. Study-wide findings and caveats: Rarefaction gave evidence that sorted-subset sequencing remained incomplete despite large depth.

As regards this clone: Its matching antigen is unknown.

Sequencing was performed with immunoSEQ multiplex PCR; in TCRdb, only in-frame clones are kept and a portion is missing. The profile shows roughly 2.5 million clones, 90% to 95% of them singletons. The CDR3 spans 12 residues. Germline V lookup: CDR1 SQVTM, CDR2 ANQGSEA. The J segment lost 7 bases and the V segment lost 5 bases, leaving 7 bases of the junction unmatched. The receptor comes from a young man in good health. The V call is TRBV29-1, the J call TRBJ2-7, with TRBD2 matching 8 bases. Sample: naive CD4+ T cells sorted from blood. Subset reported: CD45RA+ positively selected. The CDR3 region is CSVLLAGIEQYF. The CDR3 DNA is TGCAGCGTTCTTCTAGCGGGTATTGAGCAGTACTTC.